The 22 T cell receptor beta chains given below trace back to one sample, sequenced in a study of T cell responses to AZD1222 COVID-19 vaccine. The method was immunoSEQ multiplex PCR; TCRdb's version includes in-frame clones alone and lacks a portion of them. Among 86,000 or so clones listed, around nine tenths were seen once. The sequencing used peripheral blood, collected 28 days after the second AZD1222 dose. These receptors all come from an adult who received the AZD1222 COVID-19 vaccine.

V and J are TRBV19 and TRBJ1-1; D is undetermined. The V gene's germline CDR1 is LNHDA and CDR2 SQIVND (reference sequence). Trimming removed 4 bases from V and 0 bases from J, with 12 bases in between. This CDR3 has 15 amino acids. The chain's CDR3 is CASSTRILMNTEAFF. The CDR3 bases are TGTGCCAGTAGTACCCGAATACTCATGAACACTGAAGCTTTCTTT.

This clone occurred a few times. The chain is built from TRBV4-2 and TRBJ2-3, with 10 nucleotides matching TRBD2. The germline V gene encodes CDR1 LGHNA and CDR2 YNFKEQ. J lost 4 bases, V lost 0 bases, and 4 bases had no gene match. The CDR3 length is 16 residues. CDR3 residues: CASSQDPTSGSDTQYF. DNA for the CDR3: TGTGCCAGCAGCCAAGACCCGACTAGCGGGTCAGATACGCAGTATTTT.

V gene TRBV28 combines with J gene TRBJ1-1; D not resolved. Germline V gives CDR1 MDHEN, CDR2 SYDVKM. Trimming left V 7 bases short and J 0 bases short, with 18 bases between. This CDR3 contains 16 residues. CDR3 sequence: CASTMGTVTMNTEAFF. CDR3 in DNA: TGTGCCAGCACAATGGGTACAGTTACTATGAACACTGAAGCTTTCTTT.

The chain recombines TRBV5-5 with TRBJ1-2; tentatively, D is TRBD1 (6 bases). In germline, CDR1 is SGHKS, CDR2 YYEKEE (reference sequence). The CDR3 spans 13 residues. Trimming took off 5 bases at V and 8 bases at J, with 16 bases between the two ends. CDR3 DNA sequence: TGTGCCAGCAGTTACCAGGGGCGGAACGGCTACACCTTC. Its protein product is CASSYQGRNGYTF.

The rearrangement joins TRBV4-1 to TRBJ2-7, with TRBD2 identical over 7 bases. V shed 3 bases and J 1 base; nucleotides not matched to a gene: 6. Germline values: CDR1 MGHRA, CDR2 YSYEKL. CDR3 length: 15 amino acids. The CDR3 nucleotides are TGCGCCAGCAGCCAGGTGGCTAGCGGTTCCTACGAGCAGTACTTC. It yields the protein CASSQVASGSYEQYF.

The CDR3 protein is CASSFHGGLSYEQYF. The CDR3 coding sequence is TGTGCCAGCAGCTTCCACGGGGGTCTCTCCTACGAGCAGTACTTC. The chain recombines TRBV7-2 with TRBJ2-7; maybe TRBD2 (6 bases). The CDR3 spans 15 residues. With 3 bases removed from V and 0 bases from J, the gap between germline ends came to 12 bases. Germline V gene sequence: CDR1 SGHTA, CDR2 FQGNSA.

This clone was counted between two and nine times. CDR3 protein: CASKEQSRRNEQFF. In nucleotides, the CDR3 is TGTGCCAGCAAGGAGCAGTCGCGCCGCAATGAGCAGTTCTTC. The V and J genes are TRBV2 and TRBJ2-1; unclear D gene. The CDR3 loop spans 14 amino acids. V was cut by 7 bases and J by 6 bases, with 16 bases left in between. Germline assignment: CDR1 SNHLY and CDR2 FYNNEI.

This chain uses TRBV19 with TRBJ1-1, with TRBD1 as a possible D gene (5 bases). Trimming left V 5 bases short and J 0 bases short, with 10 bases between. The CDR3 loop spans 14 amino acids. The germline gives CDR1 LNHDA, CDR2 SQIVND (reference sequence). The CDR3 reads CASSFGTVNTEAFF. The CDR3 nucleotides are TGTGCCAGTAGTTTTGGGACGGTGAACACTGAAGCTTTCTTT.

This chain connects TRBV20-1 to TRBJ1-1, with 7 bases matching TRBD1. CDR3 size: 13 residues. Germline CDR1 is DFQATT and CDR2 is SNEGSKA (reference sequence). Trimming took 3 bases from V and 6 from J; bases not matched to a gene: 7. DNA of the CDR3: TGCAGTGCTAGTGGACAGGCCTTCGCTGAAGCTTTCTTT. Its translation is CSASGQAFAEAFF.

The CDR3 DNA follows: TGTGCCAGCCCCTCCGGGACAGGGAATGAAAAACTGTTTTTT. As protein: CASPSGTGNEKLFF. V usage is TRBV7-3 and J usage is TRBJ1-4; 9 bases line up with TRBD1. The CDR3 spans 14 residues. Trimming at V came to 8 bases and at J to 5 bases, leaving 6 bases not matched to a gene. The V gene's germline CDR1 is SGHTA and CDR2 FQGTGA.

V is TRBV24-1 and J is TRBJ1-2, with D possibly being TRBD1 (6 bases). Germline CDR1 reads KGHDR; CDR2 reads SFDVKD. The length of the CDR3 is 14 residues. Between the trimmed V and J ends, which lost 5 bases and 6 bases, there was a span of 15 bases. The CDR3, as DNA: TGTGCCACCAGTGGGGGCAGGGGCGGTAATGGCTACACCTTC. As protein: CATSGGRGGNGYTF.

The rearrangement links TRBV12-5 to TRBJ2-5, with no clear D. CDR1 and CDR2 (germline): LGHNT, FRNRAP. The CDR3 covers 14 residues. Trimming shortened V by 1 base and J by 4 bases, and 10 bases separated the two germline ends. CDR3 nucleotide sequence: TGTGCTAGTGGTTTGGATCAGCGAGTAGAGACCCAGTACTTC. Protein: CASGLDQRVETQYF.

DNA of the CDR3: TGTGCCAGCTCACCCCAAACCACTATCTATGGCTACACCTTC. This translates into CASSPQTTIYGYTF. The J gene is TRBJ1-2, the V gene TRBV18; no reliable D call. The CDR3 extends over 14 amino acids. CDR1 is KGHSH, CDR2 LQKENI, per germline. Trimming stripped 3 bases from V and 4 bases from J, with 12 bases between.

The chain couples TRBV15 to TRBJ2-2; TRBD2 is a possible D gene (6 bases). Trimming shortened V by 3 bases and J by 3 bases, and 8 bases separated the two germline ends. The V gene's germline CDR1 is LNHNV and CDR2 YYDKDF (reference sequence). The CDR3 covers 14 residues. The DNA of the CDR3 is TGTGCCACCAGCAGGGGGGGAGACACCGGGGAGCTGTTTTTT. Translated, it gives CATSRGGDTGELFF.

V gene TRBV27 combines with J gene TRBJ1-5, with a tentative D call TRBD1 (6 bases). Deletions cut 10 bases from V and 2 bases from J, with 15 bases between. Per germline, CDR1 MNHEY and CDR2 SMNVEV (reference sequence). The CDR3 has 14 amino acids. The CDR3 loop is CAIPLRTGNQPQHF. The CDR3 nucleotides read TGTGCCATCCCCCTCAGGACAGGCAATCAGCCCCAGCATTTT.

This clone is judged medium-sized (0.01 to 0.1%). This chain joins TRBV6-6 and TRBJ2-5; D is unclear. Germline-derived CDR1 and CDR2 are MNHNY and SVGAGI (reference sequence). The V and J ends lost 7 bases and 1 base respectively, with 13 bases between them. The CDR3 has 14 amino acids. CDR3 residues: CASNPWEPQETQYF. CDR3 sequence (DNA): TGTGCCAGCAACCCTTGGGAACCCCAAGAGACCCAGTACTTC.

The chain employs TRBV6-5 and TRBJ2-2; TRBD2 is a possible D gene (5 bases). V dropped 6 bases and J dropped 3 bases, with 11 bases sitting between them. CDR3 size: 14 residues. In germline, CDR1 is MNHEY, CDR2 SVGAGI. The DNA of the CDR3 is TGTGCCAGCAGCTCCCCCGGGGACACCGGGGAGCTGTTTTTT. This encodes CASSSPGDTGELFF.

The chain uses TRBV9 and TRBJ1-1, with 7 bases matching TRBD1. The germline gives CDR1 SGDLS, CDR2 YYNGEE. The J segment lost 2 bases and the V segment lost 3 bases, leaving 10 bases of the junction unmatched. The CDR3 runs 16 residues. In DNA form, the CDR3 reads TGTGCCAGCAGCGCTCGGGGACAGTCCGTAAACACTGAAGCTTTCTTT. This gives the protein CASSARGQSVNTEAFF.

This clone was observed a handful of times. This rearrangement joins TRBV20-1 to TRBJ1-5; TRBD1 matches 10 bases. Germline CDR1 DFQATT, CDR2 SNEGSKA (reference sequence). The ends lost 3 bases at V and 6 bases at J; junction bases unmatched: 8. The CDR3 length is 15 residues. In nucleotides, the CDR3 is TGCAGTGCTAGTAGCGGACAGGGGGAAAGTCAGCCCCAGCATTTT. Its translation: CSASSGQGESQPQHF.

This clone was counted a few times. The chain is built from TRBV6-6 and TRBJ1-1; tentatively, D is TRBD1 (6 bases). The CDR3 consists of 14 residues. Germline V lookup: CDR1 MNHNY, CDR2 SVGAGI (reference sequence). V was trimmed by 2 bases and J by 4 bases, leaving 11 bases between them. The CDR3 sequence: CASSYKGEGTEAFF. The CDR3 nucleotides are TGTGCCAGCAGTTACAAGGGGGAGGGCACTGAAGCTTTCTTT.

CDR3 DNA sequence: TGTGCCAGCAGCTTCGACTGGAACACTGAAGCTTTCTTT. Translated: CASSFDWNTEAFF. The rearrangement joins TRBV11-3 to TRBJ1-1; no definite D call. Germline V lookup: CDR1 SGHNT, CDR2 YENEEA. The V and J ends lost 3 bases and 1 base respectively, with 6 bases between them. CDR3 length: 13 amino acids.

The chain recombines TRBV5-6 with TRBJ1-1; D gene unclear. The CDR3 extends over 13 amino acids. CDR1 is SGHDT, CDR2 YYEEEE, per germline. V was clipped by 0 bases and J by 8 bases, with 11 bases between them. For the CDR3, the DNA is TGTGCCAGCAGCTTGGTATACTCTGAAGAAGCTTTCTTT. As protein: CASSLVYSEEAFF.